This T cell receptor (beta chain) was captured in a study of blood T cell repertoires in COVID-19. Per germline, CDR1 SGHDT and CDR2 YYEEEE. The ends were cut back, 0 bases at V and 3 bases at J, with 18 bases in the middle. CDR3 length equals 17 residues. Study processing details: Researchers report that nucleated cell counts were estimated from reference gene primer amplification. Profiling relied on immunoSEQ multiplex PCR, and the TCRdb table lists in-frame clones only, not all of them. That table supplies the V and J calls and clone size; D and trimming were determined from the DNA. The sample carries around 100,000 clones, over 80% recorded once.

This clonotype was obtained from a man between 50 and 59 years old with acute or convalescent COVID-19. The chain is built from TRBV5-6 and TRBJ1-2; the D gene is possibly TRBD1 (5 bases). The sample comprised peripheral blood. CDR3 sequence reads: CASSLAPPGVGYYGYTF. CDR3 nucleotide sequence: TGTGCCAGCAGCTTGGCGCCCCCGGGGGTGGGGTACTATGGCTACACCTTC.